The entry that follows covers one T cell receptor beta chain sequence. No antigen is known for it. Only in-frame clones appear in the TCRdb table, and some are missing; sequencing was by immunoSEQ multiplex PCR. The data contain about 78,000 clones, 90% to 97% of them seen just once; the ten biggest clones take up roughly 0.031%. Deletions cut 6 bases from V and 2 bases from J, with 18 bases between. The CDR3 has 16 residues. Per germline, CDR1 MDHEN and CDR2 SYDVKM. The source of the thymus tissue was resections taken during corrective heart surgery. This record belongs to a study of human thymus T cells. Study outcomes and limitations: Seemingly biased V and J gene usage marked thymic and blood repertoires. Thymic TCR repertoires of unrelated people reportedly overlapped highly.

The sample was thymus tissue. The chain links TRBV28 to TRBJ2-3; D could derive from TRBD1 or TRBD2 (6 bases each). The TCR comes from a boy younger than two with a congenital heart defect but otherwise immunologically healthy. The CDR3 region is CASSYRLQGLTDTQYF. The CDR3 DNA sequence: TGTGCCAGCAGCTACAGACTACAGGGACTCACAGATACGCAGTATTTT.